Here is one T cell receptor (beta chain) with its context. This entry is derived from a study of blood T cell repertoires in COVID-19. Overall study: The study drew acute and convalescent COVID-19 samples from the United States, Italy and Spain.

Donors in Cohort 3 who had recovered were those with two negative PCRs, healthcare professional clearance, or resolution of their symptoms. Germline V CDR1 and CDR2: MDHEN, SYDVKM. V was cut by 5 bases and J by 0 bases, with 11 bases left in between. CDR3 length: 15 amino acids. Using immunoSEQ multiplex PCR, the repertoire was profiled, and TCRdb retains in-frame clones only, with some absent. Of more than 250,000 clones in the sample, about 92% were seen once. This sequence joins TRBV28 and TRBJ2-1; D unresolved. This receptor was obtained from a woman aged 25 to 45 who had recovered from COVID-19. The sample consisted of PBMCs or T cells enriched from blood (not recorded which). The CDR3 here is CASSRTYSSYNEQFF. The CDR3, as DNA: TGTGCCAGCAGTCGAACCTACAGCTCCTACAATGAGCAGTTCTTC.